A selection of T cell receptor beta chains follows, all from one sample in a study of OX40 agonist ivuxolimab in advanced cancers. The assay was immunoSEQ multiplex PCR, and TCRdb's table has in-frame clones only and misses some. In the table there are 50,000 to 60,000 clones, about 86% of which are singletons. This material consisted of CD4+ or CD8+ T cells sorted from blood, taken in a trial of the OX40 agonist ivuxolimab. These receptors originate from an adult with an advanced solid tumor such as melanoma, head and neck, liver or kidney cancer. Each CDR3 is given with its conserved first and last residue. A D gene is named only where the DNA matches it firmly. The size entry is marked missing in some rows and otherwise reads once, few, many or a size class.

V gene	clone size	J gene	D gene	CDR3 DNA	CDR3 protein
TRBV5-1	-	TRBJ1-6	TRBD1	TGCGCCAGCAGCGGTAATCCCCTTTTAGCGGACAGGGACCGATCACCCCTCCACTTT	CASSGNPLLADRDRSPLHF
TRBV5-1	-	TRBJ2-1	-	TGCGCCAGCAGCTTGGAGACTAGGTACAATGAGCAGTTCTTC	CASSLETRYNEQFF
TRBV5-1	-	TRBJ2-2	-	TGCGCCAGCAGAGGGAACACCGGGGAGCTGTTTTTT	CASRGNTGELFF
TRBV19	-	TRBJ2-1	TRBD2	TGTGCCAGTAGTCCTCGGACTAGCGGGTCTTACAATGAGCAGTTCTTC	CASSPRTSGSYNEQFF
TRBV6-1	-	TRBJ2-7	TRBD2	TGTGCCAGCAGTACCCGGGAGGGGTCCGAGCAGTACTTC	CASSTREGSEQYF
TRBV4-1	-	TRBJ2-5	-	TGCGCCAGCAGCCAAGATCGGGCGACCCAGTACTTC	CASSQDRATQYF
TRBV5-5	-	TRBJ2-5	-	TGTGCCAGCAGCTTTACAGGGATGGAGACCCAGTACTTC	CASSFTGMETQYF
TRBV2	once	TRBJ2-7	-	TGTGCCAGCAGTGGGGACTGGGGCAGGGAGCAGTACTTC	CASSGDWGREQYF
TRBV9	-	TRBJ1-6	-	TGTGCCAGCAGCTTGAGTAATTCACCCCTCCACTTT	CASSLSNSPLHF
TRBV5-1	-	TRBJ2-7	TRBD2	TGCGCCAGCAACCTTCTGTCACTAGCGGGAGGGGGATACGAGCAGTACTTC	CASNLLSLAGGGYEQYF
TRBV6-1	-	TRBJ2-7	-	TGTGCCAGCAGTGAAGCACAGGTATCTTCCTACGAGCAGTACTTC	CASSEAQVSSYEQYF
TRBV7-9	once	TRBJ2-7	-	TGTGCCAGCAGCCAAGAAGAGGAGTCTAGCGTCTACGAGCAGTACTTC	CASSQEEESSVYEQYF
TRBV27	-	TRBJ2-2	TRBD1	TGTGCCAGCAGTTTATTAGGGTCCAGGGGGCTGGGCGGGGAGCTGTTTTTT	CASSLLGSRGLGGELFF
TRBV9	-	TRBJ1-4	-	TGTGCCAGCAGCGTCGGGGACACCGACCCTGAAAAACTGTTTTTT	CASSVGDTDPEKLFF
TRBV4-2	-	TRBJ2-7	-	TGTGCCAGCAGCCAGGAGGAGGACTACTCCTACGAGCAGTACTTC	CASSQEEDYSYEQYF
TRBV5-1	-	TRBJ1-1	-	TGCGCCAGCAGCTTGGCACGGCCCACTGAAGCTTTCTTT	CASSLARPTEAFF
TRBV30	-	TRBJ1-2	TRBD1	TGTGCCTGGAGTACAGGGGTCGCCTATGGCTACACCTTC	CAWSTGVAYGYTF
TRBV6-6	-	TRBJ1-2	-	TGTGCCAGCAGTTACGACGGGGTACTCTATGGCTACACCTTC	CASSYDGVLYGYTF
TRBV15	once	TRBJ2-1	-	TGTGCCACCAGCAGAGATCGGGGCGGAGGGTTCTACAATGAGCAGTTCTTC	CATSRDRGGGFYNEQFF
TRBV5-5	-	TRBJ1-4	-	TGTGCCAGCAGCCACTACCTAGCGCAGGGGGAAAAACTGTTTTTT	CASSHYLAQGEKLFF
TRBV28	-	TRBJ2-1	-	TGTGCCAGCGGACCTTATGCGGTGGCGGAATACAATGAGCAGTTCTTC	CASGPYAVAEYNEQFF
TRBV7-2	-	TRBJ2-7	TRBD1	TGTGCCAGCAACCAGGGGGCAGGGGAGCAGTACTTC	CASNQGAGEQYF